This T cell receptor beta chain was captured in a study of blood T cell repertoires in COVID-19. Background on the study: Nucleic acid was either cDNA or gDNA, and it came from T cells, B-cell-depleted T cells, or PBMCs.

Original processing notes: Estimated nucleated cell counts came from reference gene primer amplification. Sequenced by immunoSEQ multiplex PCR; TCRdb stores in-frame clones only, minus some. From that table come the V and J calls and clone size; the DNA was used to work out D and trimming. The repertoire holds under 200,000 clones, with 80% to 85% as singletons. Looked up from germline, CDR1 is MNHEY and CDR2 is SVGAGI. V was trimmed by 8 bases and J by 0 bases, leaving 11 bases between them. The CDR3 totals 14 residues. The specimen sequenced was peripheral blood. The sequence was collected from a human donor with acute or convalescent COVID-19. The donor label of this sample is uncertain. V and J are TRBV6-5 and TRBJ1-3, with D perhaps matching TRBD1 (5 bases). The CDR3, as DNA: TGTGCCAGCGCCCAGGGCACCTCTGGAAACACCATATATTTT. Encoded protein: CASAQGTSGNTIYF.